Below are 2 T cell receptor beta chains sequenced from a single sample in a study of T cells after yellow fever vaccination. TCRdb re-called the 5' RACE reads with MiXCR, one entry per CDR3 protein. The sample includes 550,000 or so distinct CDR3 sequences, 15% to 20% of them seen just once. The starting material was PBMCs, obtained 15 days after the yellow fever booster vaccination. These receptors originate from a man between 25 and 39 years old who received the YFV17D yellow fever vaccine.

The J gene is TRBJ2-7, the V gene TRBV9; D is ambiguous. CDR1 and CDR2 from the germline V gene are SGDLS and YYNGEE. The V gene lost 3 bases and the J gene lost 6 bases, with 16 bases spanning the gap. There are 14 residues in the CDR3. CDR3 DNA sequence: TGTGCCAGCAGCGCGGCCCCATTGGACGGCGAGCAGTACTTC. It is translated as CASSAAPLDGEQYF.

The V call is TRBV6-2 or TRBV6-3, the J call TRBJ2-3, with D possibly being TRBD1 or TRBD2 (5 bases each). This CDR3 is 17 amino acids long. V was trimmed by 10 bases and J by 9 bases, leaving 32 bases between them. Germline V gene lookup returns CDR1 MNHEY and CDR2 SVGEGT. CDR3 DNA sequence: TGTGCCACCTCGGGACCCTTAGGAGCCGGGGTTCGGGGCACGCAGTATTTT. Its protein product is CATSGPLGAGVRGTQYF.